This T cell receptor (beta chain) was observed in a study of T cell changes during pregnancy in multiple sclerosis. Profiling relied on immunoSEQ multiplex PCR, and the TCRdb table lists in-frame clones only, not all of them. The table includes 100,000 or so clones, more than 90% detected once. V lost 2 bases and J lost 4; bases outside the gene matches: 7. Germline lookup yields CDR1 KGHSY and CDR2 FQNENV. The CDR3 has 15 residues. The origin of this receptor is a female donor with multiple sclerosis, enrolled in a pregnancy study. The starting material was peripheral blood, obtained in the second trimester of pregnancy. V and J are TRBV16 and TRBJ1-2; TRBD1 matches 7 bases. The DNA for the CDR3 is TGTGCCAGCAGCCAAGGGACAGCTGCTAGCTATGGCTACACCTTC. Encoded protein: CASSQGTAASYGYTF. Full variable domain (rest looked up from reference TRBV16 and TRBJ1-2): GEEVAQTPKHLVRGEGQKAKLYCAPIKGHSYVFWYQQVLKNEFKFLISFQNENVFDETGMPKERFSAKCLPNSPCSLEIQATKLEDSAVYFCASSQGTAASYGYTFGSGTRLTVV.